A selection of T cell receptor beta chains follows, all from one sample in a study of blood T cell repertoires in COVID-19. Repertoires were generated with immunoSEQ multiplex PCR, while TCRdb's copy carries only in-frame clones and drops some. The sample lists approximately 200,000 clones; roughly nine tenths were seen once. Input material: peripheral blood. Every receptor here comes from a man between 65 and 79 years old with acute or convalescent COVID-19. The conserved cysteine and the conserved F or W are not part of the CDR3 here. Fields, in order: V gene, J gene, CDR3 protein.

v_gene: TRBV4-2; j_gene: TRBJ1-1; CDR3aa: ASSHAGNTEAF
v_gene: TRBV5-1; j_gene: TRBJ2-3; CDR3aa: ASSRTSGRAGTDTQY
v_gene: TRBV12-3/TRBV12-4; j_gene: TRBJ1-2; CDR3aa: ASSVLGGHGYT
v_gene: TRBV4-2; j_gene: TRBJ2-1; CDR3aa: ASSQDPGSYPYNEQF
v_gene: TRBV18; j_gene: TRBJ1-1; CDR3aa: ASSPPTWNEAF
v_gene: TRBV9; j_gene: TRBJ1-2; CDR3aa: ASSVRDSNYGYT
v_gene: TRBV3-1/TRBV3-2; j_gene: TRBJ2-1; CDR3aa: ASSQDLRASGIYNEQF
v_gene: TRBV28; j_gene: TRBJ1-1; CDR3aa: ASNRAGSANTEAF
v_gene: TRBV4-1; j_gene: TRBJ2-7; CDR3aa: ASSQTPTPAERYEQY
v_gene: TRBV10-3; j_gene: TRBJ1-4; CDR3aa: AIRGQSDEKLF
v_gene: TRBV6-5; j_gene: TRBJ1-5; CDR3aa: ASSTRGGNQPQH
v_gene: TRBV3-1/TRBV3-2; j_gene: TRBJ2-5; CDR3aa: ASSQVRGTQY
v_gene: TRBV6-5; j_gene: TRBJ2-7; CDR3aa: ASRGQYEQY
v_gene: TRBV7-2; j_gene: TRBJ1-4; CDR3aa: ASSLNGGTNEKLF
v_gene: TRBV18; j_gene: TRBJ1-2; CDR3aa: ASSPTGEGYGYT
v_gene: TRBV28; j_gene: TRBJ1-4; CDR3aa: ASSPQDGSNEKLF
v_gene: TRBV19; j_gene: TRBJ2-1; CDR3aa: ASSEGTGFAYNEQF
v_gene: TRBV19; j_gene: TRBJ2-7; CDR3aa: ASSMGQGFYEQY
v_gene: TRBV7-2; j_gene: TRBJ2-5; CDR3aa: ASSLALRTQY